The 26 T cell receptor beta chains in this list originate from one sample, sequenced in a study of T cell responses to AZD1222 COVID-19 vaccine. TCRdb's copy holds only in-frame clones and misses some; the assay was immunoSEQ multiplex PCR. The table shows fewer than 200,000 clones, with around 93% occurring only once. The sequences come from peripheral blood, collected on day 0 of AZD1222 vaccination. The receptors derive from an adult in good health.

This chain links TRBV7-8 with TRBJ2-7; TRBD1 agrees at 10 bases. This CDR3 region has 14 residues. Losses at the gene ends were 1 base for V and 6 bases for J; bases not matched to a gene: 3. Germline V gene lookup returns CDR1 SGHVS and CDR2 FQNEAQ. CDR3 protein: CASSLVGTGVEQYF. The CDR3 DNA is TGTGCCAGCAGCTTAGTAGGGACAGGGGTCGAGCAGTACTTC.

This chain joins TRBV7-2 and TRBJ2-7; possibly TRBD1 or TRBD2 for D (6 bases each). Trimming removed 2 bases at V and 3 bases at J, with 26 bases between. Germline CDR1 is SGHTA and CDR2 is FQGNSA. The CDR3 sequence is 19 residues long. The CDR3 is CASSLPTSSRGGEDYEQYF. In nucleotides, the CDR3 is TGTGCCAGCAGCTTACCAACGAGCAGCAGGGGCGGGGAGGACTACGAGCAGTACTTC.

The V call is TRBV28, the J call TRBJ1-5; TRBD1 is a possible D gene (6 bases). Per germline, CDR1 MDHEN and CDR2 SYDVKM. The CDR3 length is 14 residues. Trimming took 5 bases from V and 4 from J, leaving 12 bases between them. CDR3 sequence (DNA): TGTGCCAGCAGTCCACAGGGAGGGAATCAGCCCCAGCATTTT. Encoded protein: CASSPQGGNQPQHF.

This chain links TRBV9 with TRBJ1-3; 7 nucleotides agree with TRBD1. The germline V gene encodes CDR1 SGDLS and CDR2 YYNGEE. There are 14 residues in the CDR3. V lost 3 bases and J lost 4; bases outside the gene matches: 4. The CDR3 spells CASSAQGKGNTIYF. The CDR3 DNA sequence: TGTGCCAGCAGCGCACAGGGGAAAGGAAACACCATATATTTT.

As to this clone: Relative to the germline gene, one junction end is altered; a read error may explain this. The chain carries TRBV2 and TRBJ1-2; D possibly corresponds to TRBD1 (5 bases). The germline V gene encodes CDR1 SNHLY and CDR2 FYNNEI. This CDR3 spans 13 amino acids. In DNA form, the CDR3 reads TGTGCCAGCGATCCCGGGACGGTCTATCGCTACACCTTC. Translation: CASDPGTVYRYTF. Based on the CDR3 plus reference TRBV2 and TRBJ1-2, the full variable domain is EPEVTQTPSHQVTQMGQEVILRCVPISNHLYFYWYRQILGQKVEFLVSFYNNEISEKSEIFDDQFSVERPDGSNFTLKIRSTKLEDSAMYFCASDPGTVYRYTFGSGTRLTVV.

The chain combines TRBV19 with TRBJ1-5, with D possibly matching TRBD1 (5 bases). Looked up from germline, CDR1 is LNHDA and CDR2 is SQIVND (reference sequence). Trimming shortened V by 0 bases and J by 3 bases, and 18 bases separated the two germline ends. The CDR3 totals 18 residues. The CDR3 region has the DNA TGTGCCAGTAGTATAGATCCCATCTTAGACAGATCCAATCAGCCCCAGCATTTT. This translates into CASSIDPILDRSNQPQHF.

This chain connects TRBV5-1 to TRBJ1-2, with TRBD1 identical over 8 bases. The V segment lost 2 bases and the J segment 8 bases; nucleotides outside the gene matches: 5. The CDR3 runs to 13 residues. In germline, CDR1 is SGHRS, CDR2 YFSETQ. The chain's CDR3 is CASSLGQGSGYTF. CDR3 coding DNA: TGCGCCAGCAGCTTAGGACAGGGTAGCGGCTACACCTTC.

The DNA for the CDR3 is TGTGCCAGCAGCACGGACAGGGGCACAGATACGCAGTATTTT. Protein: CASSTDRGTDTQYF. The gene calls are TRBV5-8 and TRBJ2-3; 8 bases are shared with TRBD1. Unmatched junction bases numbered 2, after V lost 4 bases and J lost 1 base. CDR1 is SGHTS, CDR2 YDEGEE, per germline. The CDR3 has 14 residues.

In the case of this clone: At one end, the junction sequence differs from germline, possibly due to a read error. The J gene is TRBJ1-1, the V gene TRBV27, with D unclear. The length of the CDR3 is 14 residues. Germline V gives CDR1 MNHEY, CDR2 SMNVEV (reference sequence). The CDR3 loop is CATLKSLLKTEAFF. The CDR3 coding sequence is TGTGCCACCTTAAAGAGTTTGTTGAAGACTGAAGCTTTCTTT.

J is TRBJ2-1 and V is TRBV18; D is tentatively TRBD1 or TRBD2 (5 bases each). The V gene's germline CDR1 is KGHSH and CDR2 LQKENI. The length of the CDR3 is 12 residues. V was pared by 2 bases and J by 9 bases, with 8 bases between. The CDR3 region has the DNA TGTGCCAGCTCACCAGGGGGTACTGAGCAGTTCTTC. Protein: CASSPGGTEQFF.

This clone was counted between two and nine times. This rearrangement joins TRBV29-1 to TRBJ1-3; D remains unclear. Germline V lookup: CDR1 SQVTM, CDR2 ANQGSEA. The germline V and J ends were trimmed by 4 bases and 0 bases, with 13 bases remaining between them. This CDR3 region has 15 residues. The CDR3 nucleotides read TGCAGCGTTGCTTATGGCCGAAGCTCTGGAAACACCATATATTTT. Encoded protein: CSVAYGRSSGNTIYF.

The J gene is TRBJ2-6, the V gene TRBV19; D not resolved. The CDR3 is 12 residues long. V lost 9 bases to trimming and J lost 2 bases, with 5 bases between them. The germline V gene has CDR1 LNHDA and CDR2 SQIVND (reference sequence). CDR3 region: CASRPGANVLTF. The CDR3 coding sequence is TGTGCCAGCCGCCCTGGGGCCAACGTCCTGACTTTC.

The CDR3 loop reads CASSEIQGGEQYF. The CDR3 coding sequence is TGTGCCAGCAGCGAGATCCAGGGAGGGGAGCAGTACTTC. J is TRBJ2-7 and V is TRBV9, with 7 bases aligning to TRBD2. V dropped 3 bases and J dropped 7; count of bases not matched to a gene: 7. Per germline, CDR1 SGDLS and CDR2 YYNGEE. The CDR3 runs 13 residues.

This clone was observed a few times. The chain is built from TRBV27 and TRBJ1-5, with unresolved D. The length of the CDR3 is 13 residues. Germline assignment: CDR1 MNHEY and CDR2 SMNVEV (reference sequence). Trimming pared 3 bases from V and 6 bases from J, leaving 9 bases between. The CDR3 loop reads CASSFLSGQPQHF. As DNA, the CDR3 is TGTGCCAGCAGTTTCCTCAGCGGTCAGCCCCAGCATTTT.

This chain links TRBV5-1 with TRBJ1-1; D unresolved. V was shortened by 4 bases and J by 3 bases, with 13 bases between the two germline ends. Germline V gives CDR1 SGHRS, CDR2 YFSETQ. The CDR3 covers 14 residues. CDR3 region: CASSRAFGDTEAFF. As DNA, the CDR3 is TGCGCCAGCAGCCGCGCATTTGGGGACACTGAAGCTTTCTTT.

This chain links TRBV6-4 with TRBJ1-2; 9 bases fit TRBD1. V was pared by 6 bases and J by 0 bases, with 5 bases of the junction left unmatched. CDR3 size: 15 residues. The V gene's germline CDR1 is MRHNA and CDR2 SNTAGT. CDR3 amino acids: CASSVGTGSNYGYTF. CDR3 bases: TGTGCCAGCAGCGTTGGGACAGGGTCTAACTATGGCTACACCTTC.

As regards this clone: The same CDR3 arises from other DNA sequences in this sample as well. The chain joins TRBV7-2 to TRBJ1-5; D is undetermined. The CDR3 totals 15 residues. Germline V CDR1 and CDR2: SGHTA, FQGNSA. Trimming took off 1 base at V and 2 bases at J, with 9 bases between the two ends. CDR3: CASSLVVGGNQPQHF. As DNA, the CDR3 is TGTGCCAGCAGCTTAGTTGTGGGTGGCAATCAGCCCCAGCATTTT. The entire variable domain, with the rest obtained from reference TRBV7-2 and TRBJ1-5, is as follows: GAGVSQSPSNKVTEKGKDVELRCDPISGHTALYWYRQSLGQGLEFLIYFQGNSAPDKSGLPSDRFSAERTGGSVSTLTIQRTQQEDSAVYLCASSLVVGGNQPQHFGDGTRLSIL.

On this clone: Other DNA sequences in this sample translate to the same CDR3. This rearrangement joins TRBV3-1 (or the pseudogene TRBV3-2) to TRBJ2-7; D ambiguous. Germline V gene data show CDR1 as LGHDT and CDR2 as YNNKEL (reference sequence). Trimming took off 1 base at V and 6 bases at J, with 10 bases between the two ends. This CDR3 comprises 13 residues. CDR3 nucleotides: TGTGCCAGCAGCCAAGGTTTAGGCGGCGAGCAGTACTTC. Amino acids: CASSQGLGGEQYF.

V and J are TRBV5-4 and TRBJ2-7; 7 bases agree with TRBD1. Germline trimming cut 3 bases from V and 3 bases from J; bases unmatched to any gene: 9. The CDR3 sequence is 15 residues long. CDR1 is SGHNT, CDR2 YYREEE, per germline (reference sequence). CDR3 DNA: TGTGCCAGCAGCTGGGGACAGAGCAATATCTACGAGCAGTACTTC. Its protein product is CASSWGQSNIYEQYF. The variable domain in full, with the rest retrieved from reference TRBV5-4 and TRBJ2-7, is ETGVTQSPTHLIKTRGQQVTLRCSSQSGHNTVSWYQQALGQGPQFIFQYYREEENGRGNFPPRFSGLQFPNYSSELNVNALELDDSALYLCASSWGQSNIYEQYFGPGTRLTVT.

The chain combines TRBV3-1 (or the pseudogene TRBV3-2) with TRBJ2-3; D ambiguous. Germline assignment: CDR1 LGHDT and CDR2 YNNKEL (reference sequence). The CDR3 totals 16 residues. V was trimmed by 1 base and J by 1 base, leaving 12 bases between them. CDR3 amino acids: CASSQVSSPGTDTQYF. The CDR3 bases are TGTGCCAGCAGCCAAGTCTCTAGTCCTGGCACAGATACGCAGTATTTT.

This CDR3 reads CATSGLYENNEQFF. The CDR3 nucleotides read TGTGCCACCAGTGGGCTATACGAAAACAATGAGCAGTTCTTC. The chain carries TRBV24-1 and TRBJ2-1, with D hard to call. The V and J ends lost 5 bases and 5 bases respectively, with 12 bases between them. CDR3 length: 14 residues. Per germline, CDR1 KGHDR and CDR2 SFDVKD.

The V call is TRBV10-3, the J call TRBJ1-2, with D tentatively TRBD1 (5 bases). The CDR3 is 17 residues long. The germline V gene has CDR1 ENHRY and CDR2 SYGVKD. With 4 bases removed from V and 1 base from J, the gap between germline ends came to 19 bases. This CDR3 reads CAISGGAGAQFNYGYTF. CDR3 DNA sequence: TGTGCCATCAGTGGTGGGGCCGGGGCACAATTTAACTATGGCTACACCTTC.

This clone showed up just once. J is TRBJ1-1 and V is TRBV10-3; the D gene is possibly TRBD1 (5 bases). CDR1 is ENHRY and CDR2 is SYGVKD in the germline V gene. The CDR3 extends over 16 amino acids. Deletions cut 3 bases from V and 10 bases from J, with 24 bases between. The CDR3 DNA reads TGTGCCATCAGTGATCCGGCCGGGACCCCCCCCAGGTTAGCTTTCTTT. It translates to CAISDPAGTPPRLAFF.

The DNA for the CDR3 is TGTGCCAGCAGGCCAGGACAGATACTAAATGAAAAACTGTTTTTT. Protein product: CASRPGQILNEKLFF. This chain connects TRBV7-2 to TRBJ1-4; D perhaps matches TRBD1 (6 bases). CDR1 SGHTA and CDR2 FQGNSA come from the germline V gene. CDR3 length: 15 residues. V was trimmed by 6 bases and J by 5 bases, leaving 16 bases between them.

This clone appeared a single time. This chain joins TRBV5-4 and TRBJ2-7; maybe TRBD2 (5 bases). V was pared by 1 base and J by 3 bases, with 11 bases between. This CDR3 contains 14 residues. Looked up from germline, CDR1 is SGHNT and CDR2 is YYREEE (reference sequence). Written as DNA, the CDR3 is TGTGCCAGCAGCTTGATCGGCACTAGCTACGAGCAGTACTTC. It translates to CASSLIGTSYEQYF.

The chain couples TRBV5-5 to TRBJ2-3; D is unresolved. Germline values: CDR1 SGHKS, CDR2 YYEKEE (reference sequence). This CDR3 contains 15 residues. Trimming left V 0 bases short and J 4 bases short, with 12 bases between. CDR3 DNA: TGTGCCAGCAGCTTGGGGAGACATGGGTCAGATACGCAGTATTTT. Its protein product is CASSLGRHGSDTQYF.